This T cell receptor (beta chain) was sequenced for a study of blood T cell repertoires in COVID-19. V was pared by 3 bases and J by 4 bases, with 10 bases between. In germline, CDR1 is SGHTA, CDR2 FQGNSA. The CDR3 is 14 residues long. Source study methods: Amplification of reference gene primers was used by the study to estimate nucleated cell counts. Method: immunoSEQ multiplex PCR; TCRdb's copy keeps in-frame clones and lacks some. That table gives V, J and clone size, and the DNA gave D and trimming. The sample includes over 90,000 clones, about 72% seen only once; the top ten take 7.5% to 10%. This clonotype was obtained from a man aged 55 to 69 with active or convalescent COVID-19. The specimen was peripheral blood. The V call is TRBV7-2, the J call TRBJ1-3; D is perhaps TRBD1 (6 bases). CDR3: CASSLSRGGNTIYF. The CDR3 DNA reads as TGTGCCAGCAGCTTGTCCAGGGGAGGAAACACCATATATTTT.